This TCR beta chain was profiled in a study of control samples from healthy donors and cancer patients. The repertoire was sequenced with immunoSEQ multiplex PCR; TCRdb's copy has only in-frame clones and lacks some. The table shows around 200,000 clones, with around 94% occurring only once. From germline, CDR1 is SGHRS and CDR2 YFSETQ. V was clipped by 0 bases and J by 1 base, with 10 bases between them. The CDR3 sequence is 16 residues long. The chain has TRBV5-1 and TRBJ2-2; D may be TRBD2 (6 bases). Sequenced input: blood. The receptor comes from a man aged 45-65 years in good health. The CDR3 nucleotides are TGCGCCAGCAGCTTGGTAACGGGGGTGAACACCGGGGAGCTGTTTTTT. It specifies CASSLVTGVNTGELFF.